This TCR beta chain was sequenced in a study of cytomegalovirus exposure and HLA in healthy donors. Study-wide results and limits: Presence/absence analysis assumed near-uniform sequencing depth across donors. A later analysis revealed that TCR association rates differed between HLA loci, peaking at DRB1 and bottoming out at HLA-C. A later analysis linked a missense DCLRE1C variant to TCR beta V- and J-gene trimming.

As for this clone: Its antigen is not known.

The PCR had 60 Vbeta and 13 Jbeta primers. Sequencing used immunoSEQ multiplex PCR; TCRdb keeps in-frame clones, though not all of them. Here the sample spans under 100,000 clones, 81% being singletons. The CDR3 sequence is 18 residues long. The sequence came from a woman aged 70 to 79 in good health and CMV-seropositive. The sample consisted of PBMCs. V is TRBV21-1 and J is TRBJ2-3; the tabulated D call, TRBD1, remains unverified against the DNA. TRBV21-1 has pseudogene status. For the CDR3, the DNA is TGTGCCAGCAGGCAACGGTCCAGTGGACAGGGAGGGACAGATACGCAGTATTTT. It codes for CASRQRSSGQGGTDTQYF.